This T cell receptor beta chain was obtained from a study of blood T cell repertoires in COVID-19. This clone was detected a few times. Germline trimming cut 2 bases from V and 0 bases from J; bases unmatched to any gene: 2. The CDR3 has 15 amino acids. Germline V gene data show CDR1 as MDHEN and CDR2 as SYDVKM. Data came from immunoSEQ multiplex PCR; TCRdb stores just in-frame clones and leaves some out. The table lists about 180,000 clones, about 83% of them singletons. Individuals drawn from about two dozen US areas were about 18 to 90 years old. Clinical history as reported by participants underpinned cohort assignment.

This clonotype was sampled from a woman aged 25-40 years who had recovered from COVID-19. Source material: PBMCs or T cells enriched from blood (not recorded which). The chain combines TRBV28 with TRBJ2-5, with TRBD2 matching over 8 bases. CDR3 sequence (DNA): TGTGCCAGCAGTTTAATTAGCGGGGACCAAGAGACCCAGTACTTC. This encodes CASSLISGDQETQYF.